This is a list of T cell receptor beta chains from one sample in a study of T cell repertoires in cytomegalovirus infection. Each CDR3 protein is one row after TCRdb ran MiXCR on the reads. The table has about 310,000 distinct CDR3 sequences, about 17% seen once. The sample consisted of PBMCs. These receptors all stem from a human donor in good health (CMV status not recorded). Some clones in this sample may be carry-over from other donors' samples. Both conserved end residues are trimmed from each CDR3. The order of the fields is D gene, V gene, J gene, CDR3 protein. D genes are given only for firm matches.

TRBD1	TRBV12-3/TRBV12-4	TRBJ1-6	ASSSSDRGNSPLH
-	TRBV7-8	TRBJ1-3	ASSIDSFSGNTIY
-	TRBV20-1	TRBJ1-1	SAGILDTEAF
-	TRBV6-5	TRBJ1-1	ASRDDRTHTEAF
-	TRBV20-1	TRBJ1-1	SGRGGVNTEAF
-	TRBV10-3	TRBJ1-4	AISFSSRPEKLF
-	TRBV7-2	TRBJ2-5	ASSRRGKTRKGETQY
-	TRBV5-4	TRBJ2-1	ASSLASGTGYVNEQF
-	TRBV4-1	TRBJ2-7	ASSQGGSDEQY
TRBD2	TRBV7-2	TRBJ2-1	ASSGAGGPFNEQF
-	TRBV6-5	TRBJ2-6	ASSYSALGPMSGANVLT
TRBD2	TRBV28	TRBJ2-3	ASSLTSGGHTDTQY
-	TRBV7-2	TRBJ2-1	ASSLVTGSNEQF
TRBD2	TRBV20-1	TRBJ2-5	SGRGTSPETQY
TRBD1	TRBV28	TRBJ1-1	ASNPGDRRNTEAF
TRBD2	TRBV5-1	TRBJ2-3	ASSLSGGERPQY
TRBD2	TRBV10-3	TRBJ2-3	AIGPGGGTDTQY